The T cell receptor (beta chain) under discussion was sequenced for a study of cytomegalovirus exposure and HLA in healthy donors (dated by TCRdb to about 2017). Describing the broader study: In an earlier analysis of under 750 of the donors, under 300 Gb of sequence data and just under 120 million unique TCR beta sequences from 150 million to 200 million T cells were reported. An early release covering roughly 640 HLA-typed donors comprised about 300 gigabases of sequencing data and 85 million to 100 million unique TCR sequences. Of the roughly 400 genotyped donors, more than 75% were placed in the genetic ancestry cluster associated with self-reported Caucasian donors. The aim of the study was to test whether cataloging public T cell receptors could identify signatures of past pathogen exposure. The T cell repertoires of roughly 660 subjects were profiled by immunosequencing and related to cytomegalovirus serostatus. Along with the roughly 700-subject first cohort, a separate validation cohort of over a hundred different subjects was used. To predict cytomegalovirus infection status, the study combined high-throughput TCR immunosequencing, statistical association of individual TCRs with disease status, and machine learning. A later analysis re-examined previously published TCR beta repertoires from 610 or so donors and added high-resolution HLA genotyping to investigate patterns of TCR occurrence. The later analysis used no new phenotypic data to find candidate immune exposures, relying instead on TCR beta sequences and their occurrence across donors. An earlier analysis of around 540 of the donors applied high-throughput TCR beta sequencing to assess whether each TCR beta V gene segment acted as functional or pseudogenic. Donor age, sex, ethnicity and CMV serostatus were collected together with the repertoire data. A later genetic analysis took genome-wide SNP genotypes for about 55% of the 666 donors and used that subset as a discovery cohort. All discovery cohort repertoires had been generated on a single sequencing platform. Class I and class II HLA loci were covered by the typing at four-digit resolution. Typing coverage varied by locus: roughly 629-640 donors for A, B, C, DRB1 and DQB1; approximately 500 for DQA1; 606 for DPA1; roughly 470 for DPB1. Because of strong linkage in the cohort, roughly five DR-DQ haplotypes were treated as single units for association and clustering. Among 350 to 400 genotyped donors of the cohort, an average of approximately 250,000 unique TCR beta nucleotide sequences were sequenced per donor, roughly 18% of them non-productive. The research as a whole found: The study gave a list of about 170 TCR beta chains associated with cytomegalovirus. In a later analysis, the rate of TCR association differed among HLA loci, with DRB1 alleles having the most associated TCRs and HLA-C alleles having the fewest. The authors suggested that the approach could potentially be extended to other disease states and immunological phenotypes. Over 15 rarely observed V segments, including chromosome 9 orphons, were excluded from the earlier analysis of approximately 600 of the donors because counts were too low. A further reported finding was that TCR beta sequences accurately predicted the HLA-A and HLA-B alleles for most subjects in the first cohort. A later genetic analysis reported fewer N-insertions in productive TCRs among donors in an Asian-associated ancestry cluster than the roughly 670-donor mean. A later analysis associated approximately 17,000 TCR beta sequences with specific HLA alleles at a false discovery rate of 0.05. Because HLA typing was missing for some donors at each locus, association tests included only the typed subset. In vitro tests confirmed that a few of the cytomegalovirus-associated TCR beta chains recognize cytomegalovirus antigens. In an earlier analysis of about 550 of the donors, most TCR beta V segments were observed in productive rearrangements about 87% or about 30% of the time, broadly matching IMGT annotations. Compared with equally common non-associated chains, HLA-associated TCR beta chains in a later analysis were more clonally expanded and had lower generation probabilities. In a later analysis, several top co-occurrence clusters were reported to appear linked to parvovirus B19, influenza, CMV and Epstein-Barr virus. Across donors, most TCR sequences were observed very rarely, whereas some public TCRs were present in many individuals. Cytomegalovirus status was reported to be diagnosed by the classifier with high specificity and sensitivity in both the original and validation cohorts. When HLA alleles, especially DR and DQ, strongly co-occurred, attributing TCR associations to individual alleles was difficult. A later analysis found that most CMV-associated TCR beta chains appeared HLA-restricted, with HLA associations seemingly driven largely by CMV exposure. Only TCR beta chains were sequenced in this cohort, and the absence of alpha or paired-chain data limited detectable features. The presence/absence analyses assumed that sequencing depth was roughly uniform across donors, and that assumption may not be true. The sequencing pipeline was judged likely to have produced a cluster of highly shared sequence variants as a technical artifact. For the cohort, immune exposure information was limited to CMV serostatus. Linkage disequilibrium might explain the correlated functional status among segregating V segments, but an unknown experimental factor could not be excluded. In a later genetic analysis, a missense DCLRE1C variant was associated with V-gene and J-gene trimming of TCR beta chains, and the association was replicated in an independent cohort. Some IMGT-functional V segments, including TRBV6-2 and TRBV6-3, could not be told apart with the 87-base-pair reads, so those segments were excluded.

On this clone: What antigen it recognizes has not been identified. Within one base of it there is no much larger clone, and no base qualities were kept.

The cohort comprised 670 or so healthy bone marrow donors. Cohort members were all nominally healthy when sampled, although unrecorded immune exposures were likely present. The donor was CMV seropositive and was included in the group of approximately 310 seropositive cohort members. A peripheral blood sample was collected from each donor, and TCR beta sequencing was performed on peripheral blood mononuclear cells. The Qiagen DNeasy Blood Extraction Kit was used to extract genomic DNA from the blood cell samples. Library preparation was by the immunoSEQ multiplex PCR assay. The multiplex PCR relied on a mix of 60 forward primers for TCR Vbeta segments and 13 reverse primers for TCR Jbeta segments. Amplification of the CDR3 region of rearranged TCR beta genes was performed with a multiplex PCR assay on genomic DNA. On the Illumina HiSeq System, the amplified TCR beta libraries were sequenced as 87-base-pair reads. For the original study's pipeline: Across the 670 or so repertoires, a later analysis counted some 80 million unique TCR beta chains, around 10 million of which were shared by at least two donors. To remove PCR and sequencing errors, raw reads were error-corrected and collapsed into unique sequences using a nearest-neighbor algorithm that merged closely related sequences. V, D and J gene segments were assigned by aligning CDR3 sequences to IMGT reference sequences. For a sequence to be retained, a match of at least six nucleotides to both a V gene segment and a J gene segment was required. A rearrangement counted as productive if the CDR3 had no stop codons and remained in frame with V and J, and every other rearrangement counted as non-productive. CDR3 was defined by IMGT convention, running from the second conserved V-encoded cysteine to the conserved J-encoded phenylalanine. The earlier analysis of some 540 of the donors excluded any sequence lacking an unambiguous match to a single V gene segment. In an earlier analysis of 587 of the donors, a V segment was called functional when productive rearrangements were above 56.7%, and segregating when the standard deviation between donors exceeded 5%. A statistical classification framework was built to diagnose cytomegalovirus status from the catalog of TCR beta chain sequences. A later analysis assigned V and J genes by comparing TCR nucleotide sequences with IMGT/GENE-DB human TR gene sequences. A later analysis assigned CDR3 sequences and most-parsimonious VDJ recombination scenarios with the TCRdist pipeline. A later analysis defined each TCR beta chain by its CDR3 amino acid sequence plus V-gene family, and excluded reads lacking a unique V-gene family. As a way to deal with suspected cross-contamination and a sequencing artifact, a later analysis dropped roughly 620 nucleotide sequences that were highly shared and had low generation probability. For each public chain, a later analysis derived a clonal expansion index from normalized ranks of inferred template counts within each repertoire. A later analysis computed generation probabilities with a VDJ recombination model fitted to out-of-frame rearrangements, and checked the results against IGoR. In a later analysis, hypergeometric tests were used to score TCR-TCR, TCR-HLA and TCR-CMV co-occurrence, with a repertoire-size bias correction applied to TCR pairs. A later analysis estimated false discovery rates by permuting HLA or CMV assignments 20 times. In a later analysis, co-occurring TCRs were grouped using DBSCAN, and TCRdist sequence similarity was added for clustering within HLA-allele-positive subsets. Repertoires with fewer than 30,000 or more than 120,000 public chains, plus five repertoires with anomalous nucleotide sharing, were excluded from co-occurrence clustering. TCRdb took this table from immuneACCESS and kept in-frame rearrangements with V and J called. Such tables lack part of the clones; where checked against another copy, unresolved V genes explain under half of the gap, and the rest is unexplained. The DNA gave D and trimming, while V, J and clone size come from that table. The sample has some 200,000 clones on record, roughly 70% of them singletons. About 2.5% of the sample is held by the ten biggest clonotypes.

Looking up the germline V gene (reference sequence) yields CDR1 MNHEY and CDR2 SMNVEV. The CDR3 runs 13 amino acids, cysteine and phenylalanine included. Only CDR3 DNA remains: 39 bases, in frame from the first base. V lost 1 base and J lost 4 bases; the stretch between them is 7 bases long. The chain is encoded by TRBV27 joined to TRBJ2-5; the D gene cannot be resolved reliably. Sequencing was carried out using PBMCs. The sequence derives from a middle-aged man in good health and CMV-seropositive. DNA sequence: TGTGCCAGCAGTTTATTTCCGAGAGAGACCCAGTACTTC. This is translated as CASSLFPRETQYF.